This passage covers 6 T cell receptor beta chains from one sample sequenced in a study of CD8 T cells in ankylosing spondylitis. TCRdb ran MiXCR on the 5' RACE reads and lists one entry per CDR3 protein. This table has 450,000 or so distinct CDR3 sequences, 26% appearing once. For these TCRs, the target antigens are not known. Study results and caveats: Characteristic, it appeared, of ankylosing spondylitis blood was a TCR beta motif of fewer than 10 highly homologous variants.

Sequences were obtained from blood, either unsorted or a sorted T cell fraction (not recorded which). The receptors were sampled from a male donor with ankylosing spondylitis.

The V gene is TRBV9, the J gene TRBJ1-1; TRBD1 might be the D (6 bases). Germline V gene data show CDR1 as SGDLS and CDR2 as YYNGEE. The CDR3 consists of 14 residues. Trimming shortened V by 5 bases and J by 3 bases, and 14 bases separated the two germline ends. This CDR3 is CASSIREGDTEAFF. The CDR3 nucleotides read TGTGCCAGCAGTATAAGGGAGGGGGACACTGAAGCTTTCTTT.

This clonotype was seen a handful of times. The chain has TRBV12-3 or TRBV12-4 and TRBJ2-2; D gene uncertain. The V gene lost 2 bases and the J gene lost 6 bases, with 7 bases spanning the gap. CDR3 length: 13 amino acids. DNA of the CDR3: TGTGCCAGCAGTTTAATGTGGGCCGGGGAGCTGTTTTTT. This translates into CASSLMWAGELFF.

This clonotype was found many times. The V and J genes are TRBV5-1 and TRBJ2-7; 9 bases align to TRBD2. The CDR3 sequence is 15 residues long. The junction had 6 bases not matched to a gene; V was cut back by 5 bases and J by 0 bases. Germline-derived CDR1 and CDR2 are SGHRS and YFSETQ. The chain's CDR3 is CASRPSGRNSYEQYF. CDR3 DNA: TGCGCCAGCAGACCGAGCGGGAGGAACTCCTACGAGCAGTACTTC.

V gene TRBV11-2 combines with J gene TRBJ2-2; 12 bases are a match to TRBD2. This CDR3 comprises 18 residues. CDR1 is SGHAT and CDR2 is FQNNGV in the germline V gene. The V segment lost 5 bases and the J segment 6 bases; nucleotides outside the gene matches: 13. CDR3 residues: CASSNLPPGLAGSGELFF. DNA for the CDR3: TGTGCCAGCAGCAACTTACCACCGGGACTAGCGGGTTCCGGGGAGCTGTTTTTT. Full variable domain (missing parts from reference TRBV11-2 and TRBJ2-2): EAGVAQSPRYKIIEKRQSVAFWCNPISGHATLYWYQQILGQGPKLLIQFQNNGVVDDSQLPKDRFSAERLKGVDSTLKIQPAKLEDSAVYLCASSNLPPGLAGSGELFFGEGSRLTVL.

J is TRBJ2-5 and V is TRBV5-1; D unclear. This CDR3 region has 15 residues. Germline CDR1 SGHRS, CDR2 YFSETQ. V was trimmed by 0 bases and J by 5 bases, leaving 14 bases between them. Here the CDR3 DNA reads TGCGCCAGCAGCTTGGTCGCGACACCGGAGGAGACCCAGTACTTC. Translated, it gives CASSLVATPEETQYF.

CDR3 DNA: TGTGCCAGTAGTAGCAGGGGGCCGGCTTTCTTT. Translation: CASSSRGPAFF. The J gene is TRBJ1-1, the V gene TRBV19; 8 bases fit TRBD1. CDR1 and CDR2 (germline): LNHDA, SQIVND (reference sequence). The V and J ends lost 4 bases and 11 bases, in that order; junction bases with no gene match: 3. The CDR3 covers 11 residues. The full variable domain, its missing parts supplied by reference TRBV19 and TRBJ1-1, is DGGITQSPKYLFRKEGQNVTLSCEQNLNHDAMYWYRQDPGQGLRLIYYSQIVNDFQKGDIAEGYSVSREKKESFPLTVTSAQKNPTAFYLCASSSRGPAFFGQGTRLTVV.